One sample yielded the 21 T cell receptor beta chains listed below, sequenced in a study of response to subunit inactivated influenza vaccine. MiXCR, applied by TCRdb to the RT-PCR reads, yields one record per CDR3 protein. The profile shows a few hundred thousand distinct CDR3 sequences, 20% to 25% of them singletons. Sequencing used PBMCs from blood, obtained roughly 20 months after vaccination. The receptors come from a man between 45 and 75 years old who received an inactivated influenza vaccine.

The chain has TRBV6-2 or TRBV6-3 and TRBJ2-5; D unclear. From germline, CDR1 is MNHEY and CDR2 SVGEGT. V was cut by 4 bases and J by 9 bases, with 9 bases left in between. The CDR3 totals 11 residues. Here the CDR3 reads CASSSGPAQYF. CDR3 nucleotide sequence: TGTGCCAGCAGTTCCGGGCCGGCCCAGTACTTC.

This clonotype was seen more than once but under ten times. The chain carries TRBV5-1 and TRBJ2-3, with D perhaps matching TRBD2 (6 bases). CDR1 and CDR2 (germline): SGHRS, YFSETQ. The CDR3 consists of 15 residues. The ends were cut back, 2 bases at V and 2 bases at J, with 12 bases in the middle. CDR3: CASSFREPDTDTQYF. The CDR3 coding sequence is TGCGCCAGCAGCTTCCGGGAGCCAGACACAGATACGCAGTATTTT.

This chain links TRBV6-5 with TRBJ2-3, with D hard to call. In germline, CDR1 is MNHEY, CDR2 SVGAGI. The CDR3 covers 14 residues. The V gene lost 4 bases and the J gene lost 2 bases, with 10 bases spanning the gap. CDR3 nucleotide sequence: TGTGCCAGCAGTTTAGTACTGTACACAGATACGCAGTATTTT. Translating it yields CASSLVLYTDTQYF.

The chain carries TRBV15 and TRBJ1-5, with D maybe TRBD1 (5 bases). V lost 3 bases and J 0 bases, leaving 15 bases between the germline ends. This CDR3 contains 17 residues. Looked up from germline, CDR1 is LNHNV and CDR2 is YYDKDF (reference sequence). The CDR3 is CATSSRRDPDSNQPQHF. The CDR3 DNA follows: TGTGCCACCAGCAGTCGCCGGGACCCAGATAGCAATCAGCCCCAGCATTTT. The full variable domain, with the rest looked up from reference TRBV15 and TRBJ1-5, is DAMVIQNPRYQVTQFGKPVTLSCSQTLNHNVMYWYQQKSSQAPKLLFHYYDKDFNNEADTPDNFQSRRPNTSFCFLDIRSPGLGDTAMYLCATSSRRDPDSNQPQHFGDGTRLSIL.

This clonotype was seen more than once but under ten times. This rearrangement joins TRBV5-1 to TRBJ1-4; maybe TRBD1 (5 bases). This CDR3 spans 15 amino acids. From germline, CDR1 is SGHRS and CDR2 YFSETQ. Trimming shortened V by 4 bases and J by 5 bases, and 15 bases separated the two germline ends. CDR3 sequence reads: CASSSKGPSNEKLFF. In nucleotides, the CDR3 is TGCGCCAGCAGCAGTAAGGGGCCCTCAAATGAAAAACTGTTTTTT. Together with reference TRBV5-1 and TRBJ1-4, the CDR3 gives the full variable domain: KAGVTQTPRYLIKTRGQQVTLSCSPISGHRSVSWYQQTPGQGLQFLFEYFSETQRNKGNFPGRFSGRQFSNSRSEMNVSTLELGDSALYLCASSSKGPSNEKLFFGSGTQLSVL.

The chain is built from TRBV24-1 and TRBJ2-1, with TRBD2 as a possible D gene (5 bases). This CDR3 region has 16 residues. Trimming took 4 bases from V and 0 from J, leaving 12 bases between them. Per the germline V gene, CDR1 is KGHDR and CDR2 is SFDVKD. Here the CDR3 reads CATSDGVLSSYNEQFF. The CDR3 DNA is TGTGCCACCAGTGACGGGGTACTTAGCTCCTACAATGAGCAGTTCTTC.

The rearrangement links TRBV3-1 to TRBJ2-7; D unclear. With 1 base removed from V and 2 bases from J, the gap between germline ends came to 12 bases. Looked up from germline, CDR1 is LGHDT and CDR2 is YNNKEL (reference sequence). The CDR3 length is 15 residues. The CDR3 reads CASSQGLGSAYEQYF. The CDR3 DNA is TGTGCCAGCAGCCAAGGGTTAGGGTCCGCCTACGAGCAGTACTTC.

The rearrangement joins TRBV29-1 to TRBJ1-2, with 8 positions matching TRBD1. CDR3 length equals 12 residues. The germline V gene encodes CDR1 SQVTM and CDR2 ANQGSEA. Unmatched junction bases numbered 9, after V lost 7 bases and J lost 8 bases. As DNA, the CDR3 is TGCAGCGCCTCGACAGGGGTCGGGGGCTACACCTTC. It translates to CSASTGVGGYTF.

The V and J genes are TRBV30 and TRBJ1-2; D not resolved. With 0 bases removed from V and 6 bases from J, the gap between germline ends came to 11 bases. The CDR3 length is 13 residues. Germline V gene data show CDR1 as GTSNPN and CDR2 as SVGIG (reference sequence). Written as DNA, the CDR3 is TGTGCCTGGAGTGTACGACGGTTGGATGGCTACACCTTC. This translates into CAWSVRRLDGYTF.

Many counts were recorded for this clonotype. V is TRBV5-1 and J is TRBJ2-3; D not certain. Per germline, CDR1 SGHRS and CDR2 YFSETQ. The length of the CDR3 is 14 residues. V lost 2 bases to trimming and J lost 2 bases, with 9 bases between them. The CDR3, as DNA: TGCGCCAGCAGCTTATCTCAGAACACAGATACGCAGTATTTT. Translation: CASSLSQNTDTQYF.

The chain has TRBV6-5 and TRBJ2-1; 9 nucleotides match TRBD1. The length of the CDR3 is 19 residues. Germline CDR1 MNHEY, CDR2 SVGAGI. V lost 0 bases, J lost 5 bases, and 14 bases stayed unmatched. The CDR3 here is CASSYSISGGTGINNEQFF. The DNA for the CDR3 is TGTGCCAGCAGTTACTCGATCAGCGGTGGGACAGGGATTAACAATGAGCAGTTCTTC.

V and J are TRBV7-9 and TRBJ2-1, with D uncertain. Trimming pared 0 bases from V and 7 bases from J, leaving 7 bases between. Germline V gives CDR1 SEHNR, CDR2 FQNEAQ (reference sequence). The CDR3 covers 13 residues. The CDR3 nucleotides are TGTGCCAGCAGCTTAGCGGCTGGGAATGAGCAGTTCTTC. Its translation is CASSLAAGNEQFF.

This clonotype appeared a few times. The chain carries TRBV4-1 and TRBJ2-7, with 11 nucleotides matching TRBD2. Trimming at V came to 6 bases and at J to 0 bases, leaving 10 bases not matched to a gene. The CDR3 runs to 17 residues. The germline CDR1 and CDR2 sequences are MGHRA and YSYEKL. This CDR3 reads CASRQNEGTSGSYEQYF. DNA of the CDR3: TGCGCCAGCAGACAAAACGAGGGGACTAGCGGCTCCTACGAGCAGTACTTC.

This clonotype was seen only a few times. J is TRBJ1-2 and V is TRBV10-3; no clear D. Trimming removed 6 bases from V and 2 bases from J, with 10 bases in between. Germline CDR1 ENHRY, CDR2 SYGVKD. This CDR3 has 13 amino acids. The CDR3 reads CAISGDSNYGYTF. The DNA of the CDR3 is TGTGCCATCAGCGGCGATTCCAACTATGGCTACACCTTC.

The chain recombines TRBV5-1 with TRBJ1-2, with 9 bases matching TRBD1. CDR3 length equals 16 residues. After removal of 5 bases from V and 3 bases from J, the junction contained 11 bases not matched to a gene. Germline assignment: CDR1 SGHRS and CDR2 YFSETQ. The CDR3 reads CASRPGTGNIYYGYTF. Here the CDR3 DNA reads TGCGCCAGCAGGCCCGGGACAGGGAACATCTACTATGGCTACACCTTC.

The chain joins TRBV6-1 to TRBJ2-1; D ambiguous. Germline CDR1 is MNHNS and CDR2 is SASEGT. The CDR3 contains 14 residues. V was pared by 6 bases and J by 4 bases, with 13 bases between. The CDR3 sequence: CASSPSLEYNEQFF. The CDR3 DNA reads TGTGCCAGCAGCCCCAGCCTAGAGTACAATGAGCAGTTCTTC.

The V call is TRBV3-1, the J call TRBJ2-7; D is unclear. The CDR3 extends over 14 amino acids. V was shortened by 2 bases and J by 4 bases, with 12 bases between the two germline ends. In germline, CDR1 is LGHDT, CDR2 YNNKEL (reference sequence). DNA for the CDR3: TGTGCCAGCAGCCAACATGGAGCTTCTTACGAGCAGTACTTC. This codes for CASSQHGASYEQYF.

The chain has TRBV5-5 and TRBJ1-2; unclear D gene. CDR1 is SGHKS and CDR2 is YYEKEE in the germline V gene (reference sequence). The CDR3 runs to 14 residues. The V end lost 6 bases, the J end lost 1 base, and 13 bases lay between the germline ends. CDR3 in amino acids: CASTVPGSNYGYTF. CDR3 bases: TGTGCCAGCACCGTTCCGGGGAGTAACTATGGCTACACCTTC.

V and J are TRBV5-1 and TRBJ1-1; D is perhaps TRBD1 (6 bases). V was shortened by 2 bases and J by 0 bases, with 11 bases between the two germline ends. The CDR3 is made up of 15 amino acids. Germline V gene sequence: CDR1 SGHRS, CDR2 YFSETQ. The CDR3 loop reads CASSFSGGMNTEAFF. Here the CDR3 DNA reads TGCGCCAGCAGCTTTAGCGGGGGCATGAACACTGAAGCTTTCTTT.

The CDR3 protein is CASSLDPGGGSPLHF. CDR3 sequence (DNA): TGTGCCAGCAGTTTAGATCCAGGGGGTGGATCACCCCTCCACTTT. The V and J genes are TRBV12-3 or TRBV12-4 and TRBJ1-6; 7 bases are shared with TRBD1. With V trimmed by 1 base and J by 10 bases, 7 bases remained unmatched. The CDR3 covers 15 residues.

V usage is TRBV24-1 and J usage is TRBJ2-1; 11 bases fit TRBD2. Germline CDR1 and CDR2: KGHDR and SFDVKD. Trimming removed 2 bases from V and 0 bases from J; junction bases left unmatched: 8. This CDR3 is built from 19 residues. The CDR3 bases are TGTGCCACCAGTGATTCGGGACTAGCGGTGGGAAGCTCCTACAATGAGCAGTTCTTC. It encodes CATSDSGLAVGSSYNEQFF.